This is a list of T cell receptor beta chains from one sample in a study of blood T cell repertoires in COVID-19. The table came from immunoSEQ multiplex PCR; TCRdb's copy has only in-frame clones and leaves some out. The sample includes about 350,000 clones, approximately 91% of them seen just once. The source material was peripheral blood. The receptor source for this set is a woman aged 70-85 years with COVID-19, enrolled during active disease. The CDR3 runs from the conserved cysteine through the conserved F or W. D genes are given only for firm matches. The size of a clone is reported for some rows only, either as once, few or many, or as a class for expanded clones.

>TRBJ1-5|.|.|TRBV4-3
TGCGCCAGCAGCCAAGATCCCCCCGGCGGGGACGGGCCCCAGCATTTT
CASSQDPPGGDGPQHF
>TRBJ2-5|TRBD1|.|TRBV7-2
TGTGCCAGCAGCGCCCACCCACAGGGGCAAGAGACCCAGTACTTC
CASSAHPQGQETQYF
>TRBJ2-3|TRBD2|few|TRBV5-1
TGCGCCAGCAGCTTGACTAGCGGGGCAGATACGCAGTATTTT
CASSLTSGADTQYF
>TRBJ1-2|.|.|TRBV4-3
TGCGCCAGCAGCCAAGATGAACAGGGAAGGGATGGCTACACCTTC
CASSQDEQGRDGYTF
>TRBJ1-5|.|.|TRBV27
TGTGCCAGCAGTCTACCCCACACAGGGTTCAATCAGCCCCAGCATTTT
CASSLPHTGFNQPQHF
>TRBJ2-3|TRBD2|.|TRBV19
TGTGCCAGTAGTGGACGGACTAGCGGGGGGGCGATGAGAAGCACAGATACGCAGTATTTT
CASSGRTSGGAMRSTDTQYF
>TRBJ2-5|TRBD2|.|TRBV5-1
TGCGCCAGCAGCTGGTTACTAGCGGTAGGACAAGAGACCCAGTACTTC
CASSWLLAVGQETQYF
>TRBJ1-4|.|.|TRBV7-9
TGTGCCAGCATCGCTACCCCAGGGTCATTGAGTGAAAAACTGTTTTTT
CASIATPGSLSEKLFF
>TRBJ1-2|TRBD1|.|TRBV12-3/TRBV12-4
TGTGCCAGCAGTCGACAGGGAAACTATGGCTACACCTTC
CASSRQGNYGYTF
>TRBJ1-5|.|.|TRBV7-6
TGTGCCAGCAGCCAGAGCCTTAGATCCCAGGGCAATCAGCCCCAGCATTTT
CASSQSLRSQGNQPQHF
>TRBJ2-5|.|once|TRBV5-5
TGTGCCAGCAGCTTGGAGGTGGTCAGGGAGACCCAGTACTTC
CASSLEVVRETQYF
>TRBJ1-1|.|once|TRBV12-3/TRBV12-4
TGTGCCAGCAGTTCCTCCCCGAACACTGAAGCTTTCTTT
CASSSSPNTEAFF
>TRBJ1-1|.|.|TRBV18
TGTGCCAGCTCACCACTCTATATGCCGAACACTGAAGCTTTCTTT
CASSPLYMPNTEAFF
>TRBJ1-1|TRBD1|.|TRBV6-5
TGTGCCAGCAGGACTGGACAGGCGGGCTACGGGGAAGCTTTCTTT
CASRTGQAGYGEAFF